This T cell receptor (beta chain) appears in the sequencing data of a study of post-analysis software for immune sequencing data. Study summary: The disease courses spanned relapsing-remitting, secondary progressive and progressive-relapsing forms of multiple sclerosis. Study conclusions and caveats: Among multiple sclerosis patients, normalized Chao1 diversity was significantly below that of controls. Samples sharing a preparation batch grouped tightly together when assessed by F measure. Comparison of patients with controls showed five TRBV segments more frequent in patients, TRBV5-6, TRBV5-1 and TRBV20-1 among them.

This clonotype has just one count. Its antigen is currently unknown. V lost 4 bases to trimming and J lost 3 bases; unmatched junction nucleotides: 6. This CDR3 has 15 residues. Researchers reported that TCR beta cDNA libraries carried unique molecular identifiers. Each sample of roughly 0.9 to 10 million input T cells yielded approximately 500,000 cDNA molecules, so each molecule approximated one T cell. Each CDR3 protein is one row after TCRdb ran MiXCR on the PCR reads. The sample yields roughly 800,000 distinct CDR3 sequences, about 57% seen once. This sequence was found in a girl aged 10-17 years with multiple sclerosis. J is TRBJ1-2 and V is TRBV12-3 or TRBV12-4; TRBD1 matches 9 bases. Material for sequencing was blood. This chain's CDR3 is CASSSTGGDYYGYTF. The CDR3 DNA reads as TGTGCCAGCAGTTCCACAGGGGGCGACTACTATGGCTACACCTTC.